This T cell receptor beta chain appears in the sequencing data of a study of cytomegalovirus exposure and HLA in healthy donors. The germline V gene has CDR1 SGHKS and CDR2 YYEKEE (reference sequence). The CDR3 consists of 16 residues. V was pared by 0 bases and J by 2 bases, with 12 bases between. Primers included in the PCR were 60 Vbeta and 13 Jbeta primers. Produced via immunoSEQ multiplex PCR; TCRdb's table is partial and in-frame only. The sample has some 140,000 clones, 79% seen once. The genes are TRBV5-5 and TRBJ2-1, with TRBD1 as a possible D gene (5 bases). The sample comprised PBMCs. This clonotype was sampled from a man aged 25 to 40 in good health and CMV-seropositive. The CDR3 here is CASSLAAVTAYNEQFF. In DNA form, the CDR3 reads TGTGCCAGCAGCTTGGCGGCCGTGACAGCCTACAATGAGCAGTTCTTC.